This TCR beta chain was observed in a study of CD8+CD57+ T cells in acquired aplastic anemia. On the study more broadly: Sorted CD4+ plus CD8+ cells gave DNA averaging 3.2 ug. General study points: Comparison of patients with controls identified around 28 shared CD8+ CDR3 sequences.

TCR beta VDJ and CDR3 profiling used genomic DNA as template. MiXCR, applied by TCRdb to the reads, yields one record per CDR3 protein. The sample yields 200,000 or so distinct CDR3 sequences, about half seen once. Only patients with CD8+CD57+ cell expansion on flow cytometry were chosen for sequencing. Severe acquired aplastic anemia was present in every patient. Among the patients, none had received any therapy at the time of blood sampling. The CDR3 runs 18 residues. After removal of 0 bases from V and 2 bases from J, the junction contained 7 bases not matched to a gene. Germline-derived CDR1 and CDR2 are SGHDT and YYEEEE. Concerning this clonotype: Its antigen is unidentified.

This TCR was sampled from a human donor with aplastic anemia. The sample consisted of sorted CD4+, CD8+, or CD8+CD57+ T cells (not recorded which) from PBMCs. The chain combines TRBV5-6 with TRBJ1-4; 10 bases fit TRBD1. In nucleotides, the CDR3 is TGTGCCAGCAGCTTGGAAACCGGGACAGGGGTGACTAATGAAAAACTGTTTTTT. It yields the protein CASSLETGTGVTNEKLFF.